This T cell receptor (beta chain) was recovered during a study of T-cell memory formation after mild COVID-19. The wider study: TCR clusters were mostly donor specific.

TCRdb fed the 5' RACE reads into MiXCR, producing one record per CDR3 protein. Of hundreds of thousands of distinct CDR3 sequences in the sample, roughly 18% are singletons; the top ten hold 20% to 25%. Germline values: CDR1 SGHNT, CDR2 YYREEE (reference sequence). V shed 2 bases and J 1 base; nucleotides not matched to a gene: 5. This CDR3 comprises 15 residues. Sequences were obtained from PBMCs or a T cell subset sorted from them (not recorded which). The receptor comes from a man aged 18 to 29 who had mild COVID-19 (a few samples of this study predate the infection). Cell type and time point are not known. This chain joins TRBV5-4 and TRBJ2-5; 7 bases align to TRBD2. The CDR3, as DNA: TGTGCCAGCAGCTTACTAGCGAGAGGCCAAGAGACCCAGTACTTC. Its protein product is CASSLLARGQETQYF.